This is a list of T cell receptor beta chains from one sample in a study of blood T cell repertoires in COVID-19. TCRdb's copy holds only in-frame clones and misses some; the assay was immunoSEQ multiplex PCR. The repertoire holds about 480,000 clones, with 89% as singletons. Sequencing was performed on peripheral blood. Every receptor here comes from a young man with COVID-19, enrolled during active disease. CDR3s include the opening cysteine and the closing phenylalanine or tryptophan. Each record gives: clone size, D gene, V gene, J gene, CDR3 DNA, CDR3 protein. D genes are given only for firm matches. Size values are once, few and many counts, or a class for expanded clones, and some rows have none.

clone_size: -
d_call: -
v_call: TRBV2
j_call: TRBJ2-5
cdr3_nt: TGTGCCAGCAGGATAGGACTGCCACAAGAGACCCAGTACTTC
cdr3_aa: CASRIGLPQETQYF

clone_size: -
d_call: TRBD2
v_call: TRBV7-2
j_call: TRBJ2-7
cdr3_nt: TGTGCCAGCAGCGAGTTCGGGCCAGCGGGGGCCGCTCGGCAGTACTTC
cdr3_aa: CASSEFGPAGAARQYF

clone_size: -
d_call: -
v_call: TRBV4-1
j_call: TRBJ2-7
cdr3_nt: TGCGCCAGCAGCCAAGCGGGGGGCGGTCCCTACGAGCAGTACTTC
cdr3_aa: CASSQAGGGPYEQYF

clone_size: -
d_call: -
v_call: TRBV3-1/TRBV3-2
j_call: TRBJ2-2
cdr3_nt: TGTGCCAGCAGCCAACTCGGGAGGAACACCGGGGAGCTGTTTTTT
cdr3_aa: CASSQLGRNTGELFF

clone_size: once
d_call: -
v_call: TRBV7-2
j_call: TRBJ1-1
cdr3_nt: TGTGCCAGCAGCTTATTCGGGGGAACTGAAGCTTTCTTT
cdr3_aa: CASSLFGGTEAFF

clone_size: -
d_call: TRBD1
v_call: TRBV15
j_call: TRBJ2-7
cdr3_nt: TGTGCCACCAGCGTTCGGGACAGTTCCTACGAGCAGTACTTC
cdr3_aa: CATSVRDSSYEQYF

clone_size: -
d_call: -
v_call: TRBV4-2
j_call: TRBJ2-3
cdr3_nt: TGTGCCAGCAGCCATCATTGGACAGGCACAGATACGCAGTATTTT
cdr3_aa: CASSHHWTGTDTQYF

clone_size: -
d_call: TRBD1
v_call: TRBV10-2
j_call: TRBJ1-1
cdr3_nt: TGCGCCAGCATTTCTTTAACAGGGGTGAACACTGAAGCTTTCTTT
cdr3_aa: CASISLTGVNTEAFF

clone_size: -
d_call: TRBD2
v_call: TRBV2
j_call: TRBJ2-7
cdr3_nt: TGTGCCAGCAGTGAGAGTGGACTAGCGGGGCTGAACTACGAGCAGTACTTC
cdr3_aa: CASSESGLAGLNYEQYF

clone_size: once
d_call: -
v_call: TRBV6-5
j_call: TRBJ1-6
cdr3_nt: TGTGCCAGCAGTTACTCGACAGGTGATTCACCCCTCCACTTT
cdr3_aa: CASSYSTGDSPLHF

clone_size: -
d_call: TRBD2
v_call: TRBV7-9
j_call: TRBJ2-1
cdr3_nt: TGTGCCAGCAGCACCCGTTGGGGAGGGCCTCGGAATGAGCAGTTCTTC
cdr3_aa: CASSTRWGGPRNEQFF

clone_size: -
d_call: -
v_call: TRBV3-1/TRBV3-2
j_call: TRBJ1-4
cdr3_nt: TGTGCCAGCAGCCAAGAACACAGGGCCAGAGAAAAACTGTTTTTT
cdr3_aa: CASSQEHRAREKLFF

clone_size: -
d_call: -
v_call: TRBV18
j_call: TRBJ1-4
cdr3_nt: TGTGCCAGCTCACCGGGCGAAAAACTGTTTTTT
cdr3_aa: CASSPGEKLFF

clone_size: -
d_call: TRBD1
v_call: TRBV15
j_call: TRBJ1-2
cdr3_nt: TGTGCCACCAGCAGAGATAAGGCAGGGGGGATCTATGGCTACACCTTC
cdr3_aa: CATSRDKAGGIYGYTF

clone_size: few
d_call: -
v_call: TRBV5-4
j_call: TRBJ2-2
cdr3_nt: TGTGCCAGCAGCTTTCCTGGGGGGACCGGGGAGCTGTTTTTT
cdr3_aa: CASSFPGGTGELFF

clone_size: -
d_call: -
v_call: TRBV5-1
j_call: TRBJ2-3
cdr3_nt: TGCGCCAGCGCCCAGCCTCCGGGAGTTAGCACAGATACGCAGTATTTT
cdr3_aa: CASAQPPGVSTDTQYF

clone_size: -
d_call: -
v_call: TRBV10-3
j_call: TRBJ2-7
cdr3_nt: TGTGCCACGACCGACCCCCGGGGGTCCTACGAGCAGTACTTC
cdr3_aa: CATTDPRGSYEQYF

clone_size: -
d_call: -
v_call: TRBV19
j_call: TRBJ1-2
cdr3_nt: TGTGCCAGTGCGACAGGTGCCTGGTATGGCTACACCTTC
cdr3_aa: CASATGAWYGYTF

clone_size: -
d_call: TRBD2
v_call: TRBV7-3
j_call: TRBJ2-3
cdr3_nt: TGTGCCAGCAGCACCACCACTAGCGGGAGGGGTTTAGATACGCAGTATTTT
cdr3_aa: CASSTTTSGRGLDTQYF

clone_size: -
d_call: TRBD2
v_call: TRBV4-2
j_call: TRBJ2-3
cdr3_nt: TGTGCCAGCAGCCCTCGTGGGGGAGGGCCCACAGATACGCAGTATTTT
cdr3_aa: CASSPRGGGPTDTQYF

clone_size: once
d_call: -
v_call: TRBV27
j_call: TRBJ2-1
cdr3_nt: TGTGCCAGCAGTAGCCTGGCGGGGAACTTCAATGAGCAGTTCTTC
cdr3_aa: CASSSLAGNFNEQFF

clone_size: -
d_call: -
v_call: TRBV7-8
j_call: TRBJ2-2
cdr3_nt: TGTGCCAGCACCTTTACAGGGAACCTTGCCGGGGAGCTGTTTTTT
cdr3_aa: CASTFTGNLAGELFF

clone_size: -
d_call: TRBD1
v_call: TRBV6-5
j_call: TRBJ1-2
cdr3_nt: TGTGCCAGCGGACAGGGAGGAGGGGGCTACACCTTC
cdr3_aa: CASGQGGGGYTF

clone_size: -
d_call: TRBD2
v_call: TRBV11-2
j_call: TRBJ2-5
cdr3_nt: TGTGCCACCCGGACTAGCGGGGGGGCAAAGTCCCAGTACTTC
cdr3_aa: CATRTSGGAKSQYF

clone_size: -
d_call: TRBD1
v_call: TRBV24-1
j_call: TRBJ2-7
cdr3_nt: TGTGCCACCAGTGATTTGAGGGACAGCGAGCAGTACTTC
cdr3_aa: CATSDLRDSEQYF

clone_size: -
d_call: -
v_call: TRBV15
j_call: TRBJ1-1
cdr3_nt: TGTGCCACCAGCAGAGAGGTTTTGGAGGTTCGGATGAACACTGAAGCTTTCTTT
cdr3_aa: CATSREVLEVRMNTEAFF

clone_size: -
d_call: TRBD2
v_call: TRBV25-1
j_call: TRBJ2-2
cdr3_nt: TGTGCCGGACTAGCGAACACCGGGGAGCTGTTTTTT
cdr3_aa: CAGLANTGELFF

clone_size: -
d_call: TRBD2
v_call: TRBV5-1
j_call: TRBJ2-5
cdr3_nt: TGCGCCAGCAGCTCGTTAGCGGGGGGGCGGGAGACCCAGTACTTC
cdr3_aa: CASSSLAGGRETQYF

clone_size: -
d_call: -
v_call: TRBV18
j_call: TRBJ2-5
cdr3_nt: TGTGCCAGCTCACCAAGTGGCGGACAAGAGACCCAGTACTTC
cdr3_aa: CASSPSGGQETQYF

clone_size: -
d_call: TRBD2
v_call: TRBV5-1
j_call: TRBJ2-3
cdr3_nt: TGCGCCAGCAGCTCCTGGAGCGGGGGGGGCACAGATACGCAGTATTTT
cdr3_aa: CASSSWSGGGTDTQYF

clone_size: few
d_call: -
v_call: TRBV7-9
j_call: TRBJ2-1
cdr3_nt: TGTGCCAGCAGCTTAGTACGGCAGGACAATGAGCAGTTCTTC
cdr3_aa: CASSLVRQDNEQFF

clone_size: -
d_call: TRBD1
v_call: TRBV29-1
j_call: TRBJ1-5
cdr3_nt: TGCAGCGCCGAGGGGGCTGCGGGTCAGCCCCAGCATTTT
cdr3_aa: CSAEGAAGQPQHF

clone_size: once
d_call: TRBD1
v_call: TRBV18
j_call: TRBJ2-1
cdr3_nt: TGTGCCAGCTCACCGACGACAGGGTTTGGTGAGCAGTTCTTC
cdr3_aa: CASSPTTGFGEQFF

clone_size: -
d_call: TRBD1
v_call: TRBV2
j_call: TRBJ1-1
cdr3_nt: TGTGCCAGCAGTGATGGGCCGGGACAGAAAGCTTTCTTT
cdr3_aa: CASSDGPGQKAFF

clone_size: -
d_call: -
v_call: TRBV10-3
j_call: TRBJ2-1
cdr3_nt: TGTGCCACGGGCTATAGCGGTTACAATGAGCAGTTCTTC
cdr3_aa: CATGYSGYNEQFF

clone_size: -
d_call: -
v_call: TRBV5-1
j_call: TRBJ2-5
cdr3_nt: TGCGCCAGCAGAACCTTCGGGGGAGAGACCCAGTACTTC
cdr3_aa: CASRTFGGETQYF

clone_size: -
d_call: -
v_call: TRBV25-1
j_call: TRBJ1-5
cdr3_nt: TGTGCCAGCAGCAAAGGGGATCAGCCCCAGCATTTT
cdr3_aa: CASSKGDQPQHF

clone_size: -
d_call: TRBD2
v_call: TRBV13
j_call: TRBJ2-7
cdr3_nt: TGTGCCCGCGGGGAGGGCAGAGACGAGCAGTACTTC
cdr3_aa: CARGEGRDEQYF

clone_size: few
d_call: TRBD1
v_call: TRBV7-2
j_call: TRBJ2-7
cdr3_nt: TGTGCCAGCAGCTCACAGGGGGCTAGGGAGCAGTACTTC
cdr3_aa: CASSSQGAREQYF

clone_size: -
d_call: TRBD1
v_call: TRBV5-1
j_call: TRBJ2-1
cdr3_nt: TGCGCCAGCAGCTTTCCCCGGGACAGTGGCGATGAGCAGTTCTTC
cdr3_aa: CASSFPRDSGDEQFF

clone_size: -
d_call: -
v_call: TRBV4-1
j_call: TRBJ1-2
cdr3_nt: TGCGCCAGCAGCCAAGGCGGGTTGACTAACTATGGCTACACCTTC
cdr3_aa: CASSQGGLTNYGYTF

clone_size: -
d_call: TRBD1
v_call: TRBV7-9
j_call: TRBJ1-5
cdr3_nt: TGTGCCAGCAGCCCGGACAGGGCAGGGGTACAGCCCCAGCATTTT
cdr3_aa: CASSPDRAGVQPQHF

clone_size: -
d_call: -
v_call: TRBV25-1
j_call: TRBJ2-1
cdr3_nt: TGTGCCAGCAGGGAGCTGGGAAGGGGGAACAATGAGCAGTTCTTC
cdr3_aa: CASRELGRGNNEQFF

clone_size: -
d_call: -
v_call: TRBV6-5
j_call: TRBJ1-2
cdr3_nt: TGTGCCAGCAGTTACTCCGGACGGGGTCGATATGGCTACACCTTC
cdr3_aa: CASSYSGRGRYGYTF

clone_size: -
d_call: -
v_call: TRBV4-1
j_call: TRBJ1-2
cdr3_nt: TGCGCCAGCAGCCAAGTCCCGACAGAGCTAAACTATGGCTACACCTTC
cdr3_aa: CASSQVPTELNYGYTF

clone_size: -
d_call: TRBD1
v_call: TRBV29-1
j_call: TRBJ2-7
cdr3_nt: TGCAGCGTCCCGGGACAGCGCTACGAGCAGTACTTC
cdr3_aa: CSVPGQRYEQYF

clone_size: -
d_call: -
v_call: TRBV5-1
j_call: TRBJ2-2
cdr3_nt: TGCGCCAGCAGCTTGCGGAGTAGTCCGTCCACCGGGGAGCTGTTTTTT
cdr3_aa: CASSLRSSPSTGELFF

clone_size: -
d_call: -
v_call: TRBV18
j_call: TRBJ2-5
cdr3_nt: TGTGCCAGCTCGACAGGCCTGGGGACCCAGTACTTC
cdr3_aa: CASSTGLGTQYF

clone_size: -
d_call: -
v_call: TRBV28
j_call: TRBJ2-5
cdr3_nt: TGTGCCAGCAGTCCCCCCTGGCTCCAAGAGACCCAGTACTTC
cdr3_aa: CASSPPWLQETQYF

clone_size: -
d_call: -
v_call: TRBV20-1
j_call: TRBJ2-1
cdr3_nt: TGCAGTGCAAAACAGGCCGATGAGCAGTTCTTC
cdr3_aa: CSAKQADEQFF

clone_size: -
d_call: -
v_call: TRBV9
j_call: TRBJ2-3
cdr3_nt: TGTGCCAGCAGCGTAAGTCCTGGCGGGATCGGGACAGATACGCAGTATTTT
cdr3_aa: CASSVSPGGIGTDTQYF

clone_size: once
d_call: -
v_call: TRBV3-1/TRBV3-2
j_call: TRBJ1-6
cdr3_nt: TGTGCCAGCAGCCAAAATCCCACCGAGATGTACTCACCCCTCCACTTT
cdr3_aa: CASSQNPTEMYSPLHF

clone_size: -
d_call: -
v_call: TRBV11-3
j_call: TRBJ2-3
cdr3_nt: TGTGCCAGCAAGGAGGGGAAGCTCACAGATACGCAGTATTTT
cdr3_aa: CASKEGKLTDTQYF

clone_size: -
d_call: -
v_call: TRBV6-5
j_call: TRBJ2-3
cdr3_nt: TGTGCCAGCAGGGGACAAAACTCGGATACGCAGTATTTT
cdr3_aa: CASRGQNSDTQYF

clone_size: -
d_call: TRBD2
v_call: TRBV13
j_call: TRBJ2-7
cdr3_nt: TGTGCCAGCAGCTTAGGGTCTAGCGGGGGGGCCGCCTACGAGCAGTACTTC
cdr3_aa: CASSLGSSGGAAYEQYF

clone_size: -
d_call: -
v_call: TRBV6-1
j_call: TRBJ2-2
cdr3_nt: TGTGCCAGCAGTGAAGCGAGGAGGGTTCCCGGGGAGCTGTTTTTT
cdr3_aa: CASSEARRVPGELFF

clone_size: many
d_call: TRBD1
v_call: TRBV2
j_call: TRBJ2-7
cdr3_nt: TGTGCCAGCAGTGCCCACAGGGGGCGGGACGAGCAGTACTTC
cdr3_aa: CASSAHRGRDEQYF

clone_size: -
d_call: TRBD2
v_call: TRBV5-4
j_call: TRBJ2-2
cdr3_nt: TGTGCCAGCAGCGTGGTGACTAGCGTGGGCGGGGAGCTGTTTTTT
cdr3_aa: CASSVVTSVGGELFF

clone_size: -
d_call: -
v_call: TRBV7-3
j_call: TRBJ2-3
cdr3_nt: TGTGCCAGCAGCCCAACAGCCACGGGGGCAGATACGCAGTATTTT
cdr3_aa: CASSPTATGADTQYF